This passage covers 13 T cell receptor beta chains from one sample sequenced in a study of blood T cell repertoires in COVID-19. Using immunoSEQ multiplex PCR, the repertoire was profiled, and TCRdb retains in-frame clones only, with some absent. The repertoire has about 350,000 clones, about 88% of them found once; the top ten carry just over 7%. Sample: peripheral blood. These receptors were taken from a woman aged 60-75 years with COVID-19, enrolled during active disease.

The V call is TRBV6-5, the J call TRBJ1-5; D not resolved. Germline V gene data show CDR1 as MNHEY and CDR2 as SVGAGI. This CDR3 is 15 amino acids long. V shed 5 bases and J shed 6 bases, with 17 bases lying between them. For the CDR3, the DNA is TGTGCCAGCAGTACAGCCGGCGGGCTTGGTCAGCCCCAGCATTTT. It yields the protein CASSTAGGLGQPQHF.

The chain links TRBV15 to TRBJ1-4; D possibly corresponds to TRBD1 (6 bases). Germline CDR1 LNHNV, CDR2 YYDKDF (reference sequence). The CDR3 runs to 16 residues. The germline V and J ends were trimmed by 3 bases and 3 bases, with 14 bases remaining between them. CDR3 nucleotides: TGTGCCACCAGCAGGTTACGTGCAGGGGCTAATGAAAAACTGTTTTTT. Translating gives CATSRLRAGANEKLFF.

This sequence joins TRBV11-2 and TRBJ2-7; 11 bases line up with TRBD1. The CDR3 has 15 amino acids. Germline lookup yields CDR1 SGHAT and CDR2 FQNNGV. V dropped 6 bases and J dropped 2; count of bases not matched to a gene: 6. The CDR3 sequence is CASRRPGQGAYEQYF. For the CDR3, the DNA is TGTGCCAGCAGGCGCCCGGGACAGGGGGCCTACGAGCAGTACTTC.

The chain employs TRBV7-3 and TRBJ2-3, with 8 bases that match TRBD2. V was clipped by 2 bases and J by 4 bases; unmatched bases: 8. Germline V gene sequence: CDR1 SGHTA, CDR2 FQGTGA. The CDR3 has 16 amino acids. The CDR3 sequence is CASSLQGGGSPDTQYF. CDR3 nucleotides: TGTGCCAGCAGCTTACAAGGCGGGGGGAGTCCAGATACGCAGTATTTT.

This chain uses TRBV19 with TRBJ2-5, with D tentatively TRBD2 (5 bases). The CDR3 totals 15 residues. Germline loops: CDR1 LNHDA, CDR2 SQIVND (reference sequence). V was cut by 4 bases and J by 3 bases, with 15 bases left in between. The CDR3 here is CASSRTSNKEETQYF. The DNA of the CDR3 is TGTGCCAGTAGTAGGACTTCAAATAAAGAAGAGACCCAGTACTTC.

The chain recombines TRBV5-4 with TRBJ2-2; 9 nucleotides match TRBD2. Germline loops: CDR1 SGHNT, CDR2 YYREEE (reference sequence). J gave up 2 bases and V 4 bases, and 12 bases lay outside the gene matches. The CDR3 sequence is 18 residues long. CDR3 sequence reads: CASSHRAGGRHNTGELFF. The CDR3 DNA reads TGTGCCAGCAGCCACCGAGCGGGGGGACGTCATAACACCGGGGAGCTGTTTTTT.

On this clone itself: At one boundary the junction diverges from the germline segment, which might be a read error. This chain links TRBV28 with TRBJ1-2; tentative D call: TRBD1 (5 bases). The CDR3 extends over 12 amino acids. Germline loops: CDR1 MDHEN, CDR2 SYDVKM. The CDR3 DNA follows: TGTGCCATTACTTTAGGGGACTACGGCTACACCTTC. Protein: CAITLGDYGYTF.

The CDR3 loop is CASSGKDRPDWAVEKLFF. The CDR3 nucleotides read TGCGCCAGCAGCGGAAAAGACAGGCCGGATTGGGCCGTTGAAAAACTGTTTTTT. V usage is TRBV5-1 and J usage is TRBJ1-4; possible D gene TRBD1, 6 bases. Germline assignment: CDR1 SGHRS and CDR2 YFSETQ. Trimming stripped 4 bases from V and 7 bases from J, with 26 bases between. This CDR3 region has 18 residues. The full variable domain, completed using reference TRBV5-1 and TRBJ1-4, is KAGVTQTPRYLIKTRGQQVTLSCSPISGHRSVSWYQQTPGQGLQFLFEYFSETQRNKGNFPGRFSGRQFSNSRSEMNVSTLELGDSALYLCASSGKDRPDWAVEKLFFGSGTQLSVL.

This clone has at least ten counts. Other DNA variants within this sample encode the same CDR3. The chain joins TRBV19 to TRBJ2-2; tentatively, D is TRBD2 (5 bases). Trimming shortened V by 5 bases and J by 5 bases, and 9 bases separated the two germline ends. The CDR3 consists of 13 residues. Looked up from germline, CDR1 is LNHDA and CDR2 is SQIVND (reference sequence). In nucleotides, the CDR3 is TGTGCCAGTAGTCGGGGTGGGACCGGGGAGCTGTTTTTT. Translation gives CASSRGGTGELFF.

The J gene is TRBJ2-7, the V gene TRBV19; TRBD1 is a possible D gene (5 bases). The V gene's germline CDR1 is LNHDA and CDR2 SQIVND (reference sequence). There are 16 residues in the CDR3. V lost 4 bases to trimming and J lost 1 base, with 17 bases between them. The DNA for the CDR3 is TGTGCCAGTAGTAATGTTGGGGCAGCCGTATCCTACGAGCAGTACTTC. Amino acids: CASSNVGAAVSYEQYF.

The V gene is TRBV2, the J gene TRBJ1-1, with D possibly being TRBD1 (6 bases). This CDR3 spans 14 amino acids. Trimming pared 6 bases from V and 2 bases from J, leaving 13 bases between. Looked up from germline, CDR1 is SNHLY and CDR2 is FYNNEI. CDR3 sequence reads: CASSAQGINTEAFF. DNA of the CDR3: TGTGCCAGCAGCGCACAGGGAATTAACACTGAAGCTTTCTTT.

The CDR3 loop reads CASTNRGANTGELFF. For the CDR3, the DNA is TGTGCCAGCACCAACAGGGGTGCAAACACCGGGGAGCTGTTTTTT. This chain connects TRBV27 to TRBJ2-2; 7 bases fit TRBD1. Germline loops: CDR1 MNHEY, CDR2 SMNVEV (reference sequence). V lost 7 bases, J lost 2 bases, and 7 bases stayed unmatched. The CDR3 has 15 residues.

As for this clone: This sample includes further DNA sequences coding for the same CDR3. As DNA, the CDR3 is TGTGCCAGCAGCGTAGAAGCGGGGGTTTACAATGAGCAGTTCTTC. This gives the protein CASSVEAGVYNEQFF. The genes are TRBV9 and TRBJ2-1; 8 nucleotides line up with TRBD2. Trimming cost V 0 bases and J 4 bases; bases outside gene matches: 3. There are 15 residues in the CDR3. Per the germline V gene, CDR1 is SGDLS and CDR2 is YYNGEE.